Below, 8 T cell receptor beta chains from the same sample are listed, as sequenced in a study of beta chain features in type 1 diabetes. Investigators reverse transcribed all isolated RNA, so they sequenced expressed TCRB transcripts. The repertoire was sequenced with immunoSEQ multiplex PCR; TCRdb's copy has only in-frame clones and lacks some. The repertoire holds around 160,000 clones, with 40% to 60% as singletons. Sequencing was performed on Tregs from blood. These receptors all stem from a man younger than 30 in good health.

This sequence joins TRBV18 and TRBJ2-5, with D perhaps matching TRBD2 (5 bases). The CDR3 loop spans 14 amino acids. V was trimmed by 2 bases and J by 2 bases, leaving 9 bases between them. The germline gives CDR1 KGHSH, CDR2 LQKENI. The CDR3 region has the DNA TGTGCCAGCTCACCAGCGACTACGCAAGAGACCCAGTACTTC. Translated, it gives CASSPATTQETQYF. Combining the CDR3 with reference TRBV18 and TRBJ2-5 gives the whole variable domain NAGVMQNPRHLVRRRGQEARLRCSPMKGHSHVYWYRQLPEEGLKFMVYLQKENIIDESGMPKERFSAEFPKEGPSILRIQQVVRGDSAAYFCASSPATTQETQYFGPGTRLLVL.

The chain combines TRBV6-1 with TRBJ1-1; 7 nucleotides agree with TRBD1. This CDR3 is built from 15 residues. The ends lost 4 bases at V and 5 bases at J; junction bases unmatched: 10. Germline-derived CDR1 and CDR2 are MNHNS and SASEGT. The CDR3 loop reads CASSARQGPVTEAFF. The CDR3 DNA sequence: TGTGCCAGCAGTGCCCGACAGGGCCCGGTTACTGAAGCTTTCTTT.

This rearrangement joins TRBV6-1 to TRBJ2-6, with D possibly matching TRBD1 (5 bases). CDR1 is MNHNS, CDR2 SASEGT, per germline. Trimming removed 3 bases from V and 1 base from J, with 13 bases in between. The CDR3 runs 17 residues. CDR3 region: CASSDGPGSSGANVLTF. The CDR3 coding sequence is TGTGCCAGCAGTGACGGGCCAGGGTCTTCTGGGGCCAACGTCCTGACTTTC.

Here the CDR3 DNA reads TGCGCCAGCAGCCAAGGGACAGGGGGCGCGAATAATTCACCCCTCCACTTT. Translation: CASSQGTGGANNSPLHF. The rearrangement links TRBV4-1 to TRBJ1-6, with 11 bases identical to TRBD1. V was clipped by 1 base and J by 5 bases; unmatched bases: 4. The germline V gene has CDR1 MGHRA and CDR2 YSYEKL. The CDR3 is 17 residues long.

The chain combines TRBV5-1 with TRBJ2-1; 11 bases align to TRBD1. CDR1 SGHRS and CDR2 YFSETQ come from the germline V gene. This CDR3 has 16 amino acids. The ends lost 2 bases at V and 2 bases at J; junction bases unmatched: 3. The CDR3 region is CASSLLGQGAYNEQFF. The CDR3 DNA reads as TGCGCCAGCAGCTTACTGGGACAGGGGGCCTACAATGAGCAGTTCTTC.

In this sample, this clone turned up a few times. The genes are TRBV19 and TRBJ1-4; no clear D gene. The CDR3 loop spans 14 amino acids. CDR1 is LNHDA and CDR2 is SQIVND in the germline V gene (reference sequence). Trimming removed 8 bases from V and 5 bases from J, with 15 bases in between. As DNA, the CDR3 is TGTGCCAGTCGGGATTGGAGATTAAATGAAAAACTGTTTTTT. Its protein is CASRDWRLNEKLFF.

This chain connects TRBV29-1 to TRBJ2-7; 11 positions match TRBD2. Looked up from germline, CDR1 is SQVTM and CDR2 is ANQGSEA. The CDR3 has 14 amino acids. The trim removed 4 bases at V and 3 bases at J, leaving 5 bases unmatched. CDR3 residues: CSVGPGTSGYEQYF. The CDR3 DNA is TGCAGCGTTGGTCCCGGGACTAGCGGCTACGAGCAGTACTTC.

This clone has only a few counts. The V and J genes are TRBV11-1 and TRBJ2-1; tentatively, D is TRBD1 (6 bases). The CDR3 is made up of 13 amino acids. The V end lost 3 bases, the J end lost 9 bases, and 12 bases lay between the germline ends. CDR1 SGHAT and CDR2 FQDESV come from the germline V gene (reference sequence). The CDR3 spells CASSLNRVGEQFF. The CDR3 bases are TGTGCCAGCAGCTTGAACAGGGTTGGTGAGCAGTTCTTC.